One sample yielded the 27 T cell receptor beta chains listed below, sequenced in a study of identical twins. TCRdb re-analysed the 5' RACE reads in MiXCR, keeping a single row per CDR3 protein. The sample consists of 350,000 to 600,000 distinct CDR3 sequences, 11% to 15% of them appearing once. These data were likewise used in another study, on yellow fever vaccine responses in identical twins.

The sample taken for sequencing was CD4+ T cells sorted from blood. The receptors shown here come from a woman between 18 and 29 years old in good health.

This clonotype turned up a few times. This chain joins TRBV12-3 or TRBV12-4 and TRBJ2-1; 7 nucleotides agree with TRBD2. Unmatched junction bases numbered 8, after V lost 6 bases and J lost 0 bases. This CDR3 is 16 amino acids long. CDR3 sequence reads: CASRSTWGGSYNEQFF. The CDR3 DNA is TGTGCCAGCAGGTCCACTTGGGGGGGCTCCTACAATGAGCAGTTCTTC.

This clonotype was observed at least ten times. The chain uses TRBV5-1 and TRBJ2-3; possibly TRBD1 or TRBD2 for D (5 bases each). The CDR3 runs to 14 residues. Trimming cost V 1 base and J 3 bases, with 9 bases left between them. In germline, CDR1 is SGHRS, CDR2 YFSETQ. In DNA form, the CDR3 reads TGCGCCAGCAGCTTGTGGGGGATTACAGATACGCAGTATTTT. Translating it yields CASSLWGITDTQYF.

The chain uses TRBV29-1 and TRBJ1-4; 9 nucleotides agree with TRBD1. CDR1 and CDR2 (germline): SQVTM, ANQGSEA. This CDR3 is 12 amino acids long. Here the CDR3 DNA reads TGCAGTCAACAGGGGGCACGTGAAAAACTGTTTTTT. Amino acids: CSQQGAREKLFF.

The rearrangement uses TRBV25-1 and TRBJ2-3; D gene ambiguous. V lost 4 bases, J lost 1 base, and 6 bases lay in between. From germline, CDR1 is MGHDK and CDR2 SYGVNS. This CDR3 spans 13 amino acids. CDR3 in DNA: TGTGCCAGCAGTGTACGCGGCACAGATACGCAGTATTTT. Translated: CASSVRGTDTQYF. Combining the CDR3 with reference TRBV25-1 and TRBJ2-3 gives the whole variable domain EADIYQTPRYLVIGTGKKITLECSQTMGHDKMYWYQQDPGMELHLIHYSYGVNSTEKGDLSSESTVSRIRTEHFPLTLESARPSHTSQYLCASSVRGTDTQYFGPGTRLTVL.

This clonotype was detected ten times or more. This sequence joins TRBV7-9 and TRBJ1-2; no reliable D call. In germline, CDR1 is SEHNR, CDR2 FQNEAQ (reference sequence). V was shortened by 5 bases and J by 3 bases, with 22 bases between the two germline ends. The CDR3 loop spans 17 amino acids. CDR3 sequence reads: CASSLVLGRGRDYGYTF. Written as DNA, the CDR3 is TGTGCCAGCAGCCTTGTTTTGGGCCGAGGGCGCGACTATGGCTACACCTTC.

The chain uses TRBV7-2 and TRBJ2-5; D is perhaps TRBD2 (7 bases). The CDR3 contains 13 residues. Trimming shortened V by 5 bases and J by 5 bases, and 12 bases separated the two germline ends. Germline CDR1 reads SGHTA; CDR2 reads FQGNSA. The CDR3 here is CASSKGGSETQYF. The CDR3, as DNA: TGTGCCAGCAGCAAGGGGGGGAGCGAGACCCAGTACTTC.

Many counts were recorded for this clonotype. The rearrangement links TRBV5-1 to TRBJ2-7; D is ambiguous. CDR1 and CDR2 from the germline V gene are SGHRS and YFSETQ. The CDR3 contains 17 residues. V was shortened by 0 bases and J by 0 bases, with 16 bases between the two germline ends. CDR3 sequence reads: CASSLATARLNSYEQYF. The CDR3 DNA reads as TGCGCCAGCAGCTTGGCCACCGCGAGACTTAACTCCTACGAGCAGTACTTC.

This clonotype was picked up a small number of times. The rearrangement uses TRBV9 and TRBJ2-1, with D perhaps matching TRBD1 (5 bases). Germline assignment: CDR1 SGDLS and CDR2 YYNGEE. V lost 2 bases and J lost 3, with 9 bases in between. The CDR3 contains 14 residues. The chain's CDR3 is CASSVDTGYNEQFF. The CDR3 DNA follows: TGTGCCAGCAGCGTCGATACAGGCTACAATGAGCAGTTCTTC.

This clonotype was counted many times. The genes are TRBV12-3 or TRBV12-4 and TRBJ1-1; D not certain. This CDR3 is built from 14 residues. V was clipped by 3 bases and J by 1 base, with 9 bases between them. CDR3 loop: CASSLALGNTEAFF. As DNA, the CDR3 is TGTGCCAGCAGTTTGGCGCTAGGGAACACTGAAGCTTTCTTT.

In its sample, this clonotype was seen a few times. V gene TRBV6-1 combines with J gene TRBJ2-7; D gene unclear. Germline CDR1 is MNHNS and CDR2 is SASEGT. V lost 0 bases, J lost 6 bases, and 12 bases lay in between. The CDR3 contains 14 residues. The CDR3 coding sequence is TGTGCCAGCAGTGAAGCCCAAAACCACCTCGAGCAGTACTTC. Translated, it gives CASSEAQNHLEQYF.

Only a few counts were recorded for this clonotype. The chain links TRBV10-3 to TRBJ2-2; D is uncertain. The CDR3 consists of 15 residues. Trimming removed 0 bases from V and 4 bases from J, with 9 bases in between. Germline CDR1 and CDR2: ENHRY and SYGVKD. The CDR3 loop is CAISESSGGTGELFF. For the CDR3, the DNA is TGTGCCATCAGTGAGTCTTCGGGCGGCACCGGGGAGCTGTTTTTT.

The chain carries TRBV28 and TRBJ2-7; the match to TRBD1 covers 8 bases. The CDR3 is 15 residues long. V lost 2 bases and J lost 4; bases outside the gene matches: 7. Germline CDR1 reads MDHEN; CDR2 reads SYDVKM. The CDR3 reads CASSLVDRDEYEQYF. The CDR3, as DNA: TGTGCCAGCAGTTTAGTGGACAGGGACGAATACGAGCAGTACTTC.

The chain carries TRBV5-1 and TRBJ2-7, with 9 bases that match TRBD1. From germline, CDR1 is SGHRS and CDR2 YFSETQ. The V gene end was trimmed by 3 bases and the J gene end by 4 bases; junction bases not matched to a gene: 8. The CDR3 runs to 15 residues. The CDR3 here is CASSYSRDRDYEQYF. CDR3 sequence (DNA): TGCGCCAGCAGCTATAGTAGGGACAGGGATTACGAGCAGTACTTC.

In this sample, this clonotype turned up a few times. The chain uses TRBV12-3 or TRBV12-4 and TRBJ2-1; TRBD2 aligns across 9 bases. This CDR3 has 17 amino acids. The V gene end was trimmed by 3 bases and the J gene end by 9 bases; junction bases not matched to a gene: 15. CDR3 nucleotides: TGTGCCAGCAGTTTCCCTTGGGGGCGGGAGGGCCAGTTTGAGCAGTTCTTC. Residues: CASSFPWGREGQFEQFF.

This clonotype was seen repeatedly, ten times or more. The rearrangement uses TRBV9 and TRBJ2-2; D is unclear. CDR3 length: 13 amino acids. Germline V gene sequence: CDR1 SGDLS, CDR2 YYNGEE. V was clipped by 2 bases and J by 1 base, with 3 bases between them. The CDR3 DNA reads TGTGCCAGCAGCGTCGGGAACACCGGGGAGCTGTTTTTT. Translation: CASSVGNTGELFF. The whole variable domain, filled in from reference TRBV9 and TRBJ2-2, reads DSGVTQTPKHLITATGQRVTLRCSPRSGDLSVYWYQQSLDQGLQFLIQYYNGEERAKGNILERFSAQQFPDLHSELNLSSLELGDSALYFCASSVGNTGELFFGEGSRLTVL.

This clonotype was detected only a few times. The chain joins TRBV20-1 to TRBJ2-7, with D tentatively TRBD2 (5 bases). Trimming pared 6 bases from V and 3 bases from J, leaving 12 bases between. The CDR3 is made up of 12 amino acids. Germline V gene sequence: CDR1 DFQATT, CDR2 SNEGSKA (reference sequence). The CDR3 bases are TGCAGTGCGGGTAGGACTGGCTACGAGCAGTACTTC. Its translation is CSAGRTGYEQYF.

The rearrangement uses TRBV5-1 and TRBJ2-1, with TRBD2 matching over 10 bases. The CDR3 covers 15 residues. V lost 6 bases, J lost 4 bases, and 7 bases stayed unmatched. Germline-derived CDR1 and CDR2 are SGHRS and YFSETQ. Here the CDR3 reads CASNGWTSGYNEQFF. Here the CDR3 DNA reads TGCGCCAGCAATGGGTGGACTAGCGGTTACAATGAGCAGTTCTTC.

This clonotype occurred many times. The chain links TRBV20-1 to TRBJ2-3; either TRBD1 or TRBD2 may supply D (5 bases each). The V gene lost 6 bases and the J gene lost 4 bases, with 17 bases spanning the gap. This CDR3 comprises 14 residues. Germline values: CDR1 DFQATT, CDR2 SNEGSKA (reference sequence). In DNA form, the CDR3 reads TGCAGTGCCCGCCGACTCCGAGGGGCAGATACGCAGTATTTT. Amino acid sequence: CSARRLRGADTQYF.

This clonotype was seen only a few times. This chain uses TRBV6-5 with TRBJ2-3; 7 nucleotides match TRBD1. Per the germline V gene, CDR1 is MNHEY and CDR2 is SVGAGI. Unmatched junction bases numbered 3, after V lost 4 bases and J lost 2 bases. The CDR3 contains 14 residues. The CDR3 nucleotides read TGTGCCAGCAGTTGGGGGACAGCCACAGATACGCAGTATTTT. Its translation is CASSWGTATDTQYF.

The chain links TRBV28 to TRBJ1-1; no reliable D call. Germline CDR1 MDHEN, CDR2 SYDVKM. V was cut by 5 bases and J by 7 bases, with 14 bases left in between. The CDR3 extends over 13 amino acids. CDR3 sequence: CASSVSNGDEAFF. CDR3 coding DNA: TGTGCCAGCAGTGTTTCCAATGGAGATGAAGCTTTCTTT.

The rearrangement joins TRBV20-1 to TRBJ2-5; D is undetermined. Per germline, CDR1 DFQATT and CDR2 SNEGSKA (reference sequence). The CDR3 loop spans 14 amino acids. Deletions cut 1 base from V and 9 bases from J, with 18 bases between. The chain's CDR3 is CSARATSPRAAQYF. Here the CDR3 DNA reads TGCAGTGCTAGAGCAACGAGCCCCCGGGCTGCCCAGTACTTC.

This clonotype showed up just a few times. This rearrangement joins TRBV20-1 to TRBJ2-3; D is unclear. Deletions cut 2 bases from V and 6 bases from J, with 9 bases between. The CDR3 contains 12 residues. Germline V gene sequence: CDR1 DFQATT, CDR2 SNEGSKA (reference sequence). CDR3 in amino acids: CSARSTTDTQYF. The CDR3 DNA follows: TGCAGTGCTAGATCAACCACCGATACGCAGTATTTT.

The V call is TRBV5-8, the J call TRBJ2-5; D is unclear. V gave up 7 bases and J gave up 10 bases, with 20 bases separating them. Per the germline V gene, CDR1 is SGHTS and CDR2 is YDEGEE. The CDR3 contains 13 residues. The CDR3 bases are TGTGCCAGCGGCTCTGGGCAAGAGATAGGCCAGTACTTC. Translation gives CASGSGQEIGQYF.

V and J are TRBV7-9 and TRBJ2-1, with TRBD1 as a possible D gene (6 bases). The CDR3 extends over 14 amino acids. Trimming pared 5 bases from V and 4 bases from J, leaving 12 bases between. Per germline, CDR1 SEHNR and CDR2 FQNEAQ (reference sequence). The CDR3, as DNA: TGTGCCAGCAGCCGGACGGACAGTTACAATGAGCAGTTCTTC. Encoded protein: CASSRTDSYNEQFF.

The chain carries TRBV7-2 and TRBJ2-3, with D tentatively TRBD1 or TRBD2 (6 bases each). In germline, CDR1 is SGHTA, CDR2 FQGNSA. This CDR3 contains 13 residues. Trimming removed 1 base from V and 7 bases from J, with 9 bases in between. The CDR3 reads CASSLVGGNTQYF. The CDR3, as DNA: TGTGCCAGCAGCTTAGTAGGGGGGAATACGCAGTATTTT.

This clonotype was counted a few times. The rearrangement links TRBV12-3 or TRBV12-4 to TRBJ2-6; weak D call: TRBD1 (5 bases). The CDR3 has 17 amino acids. Trimming stripped 0 bases from V and 0 bases from J, with 9 bases between. The chain's CDR3 is CASSLAGHLSGANVLTF. In DNA, the CDR3 is TGTGCCAGCAGTTTAGCAGGACACCTCTCTGGGGCCAACGTCCTGACTTTC.

The chain employs TRBV5-1 and TRBJ2-7, with 7 bases matching TRBD1. The junction had 5 bases not matched to a gene; V was cut back by 7 bases and J by 1 base. The germline V gene encodes CDR1 SGHRS and CDR2 YFSETQ. This CDR3 contains 13 residues. CDR3 residues: CASQSTGSYEQYF. DNA for the CDR3: TGCGCCAGCCAATCGACAGGGTCCTACGAGCAGTACTTC.